This is a list of T cell receptor beta chains from one sample in a study of T cells in Graves' hyperthyroidism and ophthalmopathy. TCRdb recomputed calls from the multiplex PCR reads with MiXCR, one row per CDR3 protein. The data hold 500,000 to 700,000 distinct CDR3 sequences, with 16% observed a single time. The sequenced sample consisted of blood. These receptors all come from a woman between 18 and 29 years old with Graves' hyperthyroidism. The CDR3 runs from the conserved cysteine through the conserved F or W. Each record gives: J gene, clone size, D gene, V gene, CDR3 protein, CDR3 DNA. A D gene is named only where the DNA matches it firmly. Size values are once, few and many counts, or a class for expanded clones, and some rows have none.

TRBJ2-3 few - TRBV6-2/TRBV6-3 CASSYQQTQLAQYF TGTGCCAGCAGTTATCAACAGACACAATTAGCGCAGTATTTT
TRBJ2-3 few - TRBV5-1 CASSLGVAGLRDQGTDTQYF TGCGCCAGCAGCTTGGGGGTTGCTGGTTTGCGGGATCAAGGAACAGATACGCAGTATTTT
TRBJ2-7 many TRBD1 TRBV29-1 CSVGRDSSYEQYF TGCAGCGTTGGTCGGGACAGCTCCTACGAGCAGTACTTC
TRBJ1-1 - - TRBV14 CASSQVGSEAFF TGTGCCAGCAGCCAAGTCGGGTCTGAAGCTTTCTTT
TRBJ1-5 - - TRBV12-3/TRBV12-4 CASSFGGINQPQHF TGTGCCAGCAGTTTTGGAGGGATTAATCAGCCCCAGCATTTT
TRBJ2-1 many - TRBV18 CASSPPPRGNEQFF TGTGCCAGCTCACCTCCTCCCCGCGGGAATGAGCAGTTCTTC
TRBJ2-5 few - TRBV7-6 CASSLGGTGGRETQYF TGTGCCAGCAGCTTAGGTGGGACGGGGGGCCGCGAGACCCAGTACTTC
TRBJ2-7 few TRBD1 TRBV11-1 CASAQLTGPGGSYEQYF TGTGCCAGCGCGCAGCTGACAGGGCCCGGCGGATCCTACGAGCAGTACTTC
TRBJ1-2 few TRBD1 TRBV29-1 CSVEMDRNYGYTF TGCAGCGTTGAAATGGACAGGAACTATGGCTACACCTTC
TRBJ2-6 many TRBD1 TRBV28 CATFSVGQGSPGANVLTF TGTGCCACCTTCTCTGTGGGACAGGGATCGCCTGGGGCCAACGTCCTGACTTTC
TRBJ2-5 - TRBD1 TRBV4-1 CASSQDRIGTGEETQYF TGCGCCAGCAGCCAAGACCGGATAGGCACAGGGGAAGAGACCCAGTACTTC
TRBJ2-5 few - TRBV24-1 CATSDLSPEYF TGTGCCACCAGTGATTTATCACCTGAGTACTTC
TRBJ2-7 many TRBD1 TRBV3-1 CASSPGTGRDEQYF TGTGCCAGCAGCCCGGGGACAGGGAGGGACGAGCAGTACTTC
TRBJ2-3 many - TRBV27 CASSSSTGADTQYF TGTGCCAGCAGTTCCTCGACAGGCGCAGATACGCAGTATTTT
TRBJ1-4 - TRBD1 TRBV10-2 CASRAQGGLEKLFF TGCGCCAGCAGGGCCCAGGGGGGCCTTGAAAAACTGTTTTTT
TRBJ2-4 few - TRBV24-1 CATSAGGKNIQYF TGTGCCACCAGCGCCGGGGGCAAAAACATTCAGTACTTC
TRBJ2-7 many - TRBV12-3/TRBV12-4 CASSPYRDEQYF TGTGCCAGCAGCCCTTACAGGGACGAGCAGTACTTC
TRBJ2-1 - - TRBV19 CASSMAGGLGGYNEQFF TGTGCCAGTAGTATGGCCGGGGGGCTTGGAGGCTACAATGAGCAGTTCTTC
TRBJ1-2 few TRBD1 TRBV11-3 CASSRGTDYGYTF TGTGCCAGCAGCCGAGGGACAGACTATGGCTACACCTTC
TRBJ2-3 once - TRBV7-2 CASSLGGVITQYF TGTGCCAGCAGCTTAGGGGGGGTGATAACGCAGTATTTT
TRBJ2-5 - TRBD2 TRBV6-1 CASRLTSGKTQYF TGTGCCAGCAGACTGACTAGCGGAAAGACCCAGTACTTC
TRBJ2-1 many - TRBV28 CASRIGAASSYNEQFF TGTGCCAGCAGAATCGGAGCGGCGAGCTCCTACAATGAGCAGTTCTTC
TRBJ2-1 - TRBD1 TRBV5-1 CASSPDRGFNEQFF TGCGCCAGCAGCCCGGACAGGGGTTTTAATGAGCAGTTCTTC
TRBJ1-1 - - TRBV19 CASKQGSQTEAFF TGTGCCAGTAAACAGGGATCTCAGACTGAAGCTTTCTTT
TRBJ2-5 many - TRBV6-1 CASSRQAGETQYF TGTGCCAGCAGTAGGCAGGCGGGGGAGACCCAGTACTTC
TRBJ1-4 - - TRBV2 CASQGAGEKLFF TGTGCCTCCCAAGGGGCGGGTGAAAAACTGTTTTTT
TRBJ1-1 once - TRBV6-1 CATNVRPWTMNTEAFF TGTGCCACCAATGTCCGTCCCTGGACGATGAACACTGAAGCTTTCTTT
TRBJ2-7 - TRBD2 TRBV6-1 CASSDPSSGRREQYF TGTGCCAGCAGTGATCCATCTAGCGGGAGAAGGGAGCAGTACTTC
TRBJ1-1 - - TRBV29-1 CSVRTVNTEAFF TGCAGCGTCAGGACAGTGAACACTGAAGCTTTCTTT
TRBJ2-5 many TRBD2 TRBV7-2 CASSMGLAGVETQYF TGTGCCAGCAGCATGGGACTAGCGGGGGTGGAGACCCAGTACTTC
TRBJ1-1 - - TRBV5-1 CASSLQGDGRLSAEAFF TGCGCCAGCAGCTTGCAGGGTGATGGGAGGCTTAGCGCTGAAGCTTTCTTT
TRBJ2-5 many TRBD2 TRBV20-1 CSARPLRLAGMEETQYF TGCAGTGCTAGGCCCCTCCGGCTAGCGGGAATGGAAGAGACCCAGTACTTC
TRBJ2-7 many TRBD1 TRBV27 CASSSWTGGFEQYF TGTGCCAGCAGTTCGTGGACAGGGGGCTTCGAGCAGTACTTC
TRBJ2-3 many - TRBV11-2 CASSLDPAYTDTQYF TGTGCCAGCAGCTTAGACCCAGCCTACACAGATACGCAGTATTTT
TRBJ1-1 many - TRBV28 CASSLHAMNTEAFF TGTGCCAGCAGTTTACATGCCATGAACACTGAAGCTTTCTTT
TRBJ2-1 - TRBD2 TRBV7-3 CASSLGGVSRDEQFF TGTGCCAGCAGCTTGGGGGGGGTATCGAGGGATGAGCAGTTCTTC
TRBJ1-2 few - TRBV6-1 CASTSIREFSGYTF TGTGCCAGCACCTCTATCAGGGAGTTTAGTGGCTACACCTTC
TRBJ1-1 few TRBD1 TRBV5-1 CASSLTGGSTEAFF TGCGCCAGCAGCTTGACAGGGGGAAGCACTGAAGCTTTCTTT
TRBJ2-7 many - TRBV11-3 CASSLGGSVYEQYF TGTGCCAGCAGCTTAGGCGGGTCAGTCTACGAGCAGTACTTC
TRBJ2-7 - - TRBV18 CASSPWTHEQYF TGTGCCAGCTCTCCCTGGACCCACGAGCAGTACTTC
TRBJ1-4 many - TRBV12-5 CASARGGEKLFF TGTGCTAGTGCCCGAGGGGGTGAAAAACTGTTTTTT
TRBJ2-5 - - TRBV7-2 CASSILRGLQETQYF TGTGCCAGCAGCATACTCAGGGGTTTGCAGGAGACCCAGTACTTC
TRBJ2-3 few TRBD1 TRBV12-3/TRBV12-4 CASSWTGADTQYF TGTGCCAGCAGCTGGACAGGGGCAGATACGCAGTATTTT
TRBJ1-1 - TRBD1 TRBV20-1 CSARVTGGDTEAFF TGCAGTGCTAGAGTGACAGGGGGGGACACTGAAGCTTTCTTT
TRBJ2-1 - - TRBV6-2/TRBV6-3 CASSSSPLYNEQFF TGTGCCAGCAGTTCCTCCCCCCTCTACAATGAGCAGTTCTTC
TRBJ2-2 - - TRBV24-1 CATSDRRQSWRTGELFF TGTGCCACCAGTGATCGTAGACAGTCTTGGAGGACCGGGGAGCTGTTTTTT
TRBJ2-7 many TRBD1 TRBV7-8 CASSVRQGYEQYF TGTGCCAGCAGCGTAAGACAGGGGTACGAGCAGTACTTC
TRBJ1-6 - - TRBV14 CASSQVFIWSPYNSPLHF TGTGCCAGCAGCCAAGTTTTTATCTGGTCGCCCTATAATTCACCCCTCCACTTT
TRBJ2-2 - TRBD2 TRBV28 CASSLFGGWTGELFF TGTGCCAGCAGTTTGTTCGGGGGGTGGACCGGGGAGCTGTTTTTT
TRBJ2-6 - - TRBV4-3 CASSQGRARGFSGANVLTF TGCGCCAGCAGCCAAGGCCGGGCACGGGGGTTCTCTGGGGCCAACGTCCTGACTTTC
TRBJ1-5 many - TRBV12-3/TRBV12-4 CAPAGAWGNQPQHF TGTGCCCCAGCGGGGGCTTGGGGCAATCAGCCCCAGCATTTT
TRBJ2-7 many - TRBV28 CASSPLFRVMYEQYF TGTGCCAGCAGTCCTCTATTCAGGGTCATGTACGAGCAGTACTTC
TRBJ2-3 many - TRBV12-3/TRBV12-4 CASSLWGHNRQYF TGTGCCAGCAGTTTATGGGGGCATAATAGGCAGTATTTT
TRBJ1-1 many - TRBV12-3/TRBV12-4 CASTKTAMGTEAFF TGTGCCAGCACCAAGACCGCGATGGGGACTGAAGCTTTCTTT
TRBJ1-4 many TRBD1 TRBV3-1 CASSHGDSKMEKLFF TGTGCCAGCAGCCATGGGGACAGCAAAATGGAAAAACTGTTTTTT